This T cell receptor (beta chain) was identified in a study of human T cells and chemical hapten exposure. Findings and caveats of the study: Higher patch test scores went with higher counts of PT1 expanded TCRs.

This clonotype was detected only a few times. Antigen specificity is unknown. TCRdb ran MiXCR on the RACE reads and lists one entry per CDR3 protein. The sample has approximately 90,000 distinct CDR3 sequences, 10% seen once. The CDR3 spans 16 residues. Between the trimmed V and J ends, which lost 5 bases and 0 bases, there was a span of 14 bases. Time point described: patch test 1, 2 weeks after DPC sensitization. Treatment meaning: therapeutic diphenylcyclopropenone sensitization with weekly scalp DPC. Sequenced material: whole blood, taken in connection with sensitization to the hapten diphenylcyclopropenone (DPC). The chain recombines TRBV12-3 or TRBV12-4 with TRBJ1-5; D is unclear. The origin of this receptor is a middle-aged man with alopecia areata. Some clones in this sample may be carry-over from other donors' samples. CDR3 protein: CASSQADAISNQPQHF. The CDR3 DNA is TGTGCCAGCAGTCAGGCGGACGCTATTAGCAATCAGCCCCAGCATTTT.